What follows describes a single T cell receptor beta chain. TCRdb re-called the 5' RACE reads; every CDR3 protein appears as one record, without DNA. The sample data list about 380,000 distinct CDR3 sequences. This entry is derived from a study of monozygotic twins with inflammatory bowel disease. The clonotype was recovered from a human donor with ulcerative colitis or Crohn's disease, or a healthy co-twin of an affected twin (not recorded which). The specimen sequenced was blood.

The CDR3 region is CASSYSAGQAAYEQYF. V and J are TRBV6-5 and TRBJ2-7; TCRdb's assignment of TRBD1 cannot be checked, as there is no DNA. The germline gives CDR1 MNHEY, CDR2 SVGAGI. CDR3 size: 16 residues.